The clone carrying this T cell receptor (beta chain) has a handful of counts. The antigen is not known. The junction had 10 bases not matched to a gene; V was cut back by 4 bases and J by 5 bases. Germline V gene lookup returns CDR1 SGHNT and CDR2 YYREEE (reference sequence). The CDR3 sequence is 16 residues long. Isolated RNA was reverse transcribed into cDNA used as the sequencing template. Assay used: immunoSEQ multiplex PCR; TCRdb lists only in-frame clones, some missing. The table lists roughly 150,000 clones, around half of them singletons, with about a sixth in the top ten. The record originates from a study of CD8+ T cells in alopecia areata. Findings of the study overall: Lesional scalp displayed greater clonality than normal scalp, most notably in alopecia totalis/universalis. Links between baseline CD8+ expansion and response need larger treated cohorts. Shared TCR sequences were less clear between patients than in mice, possibly partly from HLA diversity.

Treatment indicated: oral pan-JAK inhibitor, 5-10 mg twice daily. It was from PBMCs that CD4+ and CD8+ T cells were sorted. The TCR was taken from a human donor with alopecia areata. The source was CD8+ T cells sorted from blood, collected at week 4, from a patient treated with tofacitinib. The chain employs TRBV5-4 and TRBJ1-1, with 11 bases identical to TRBD1. The CDR3 loop is CASSSGQGASRTEAFF. CDR3 DNA sequence: TGTGCCAGCAGCAGTGGACAGGGGGCGAGTAGGACTGAAGCTTTCTTT.